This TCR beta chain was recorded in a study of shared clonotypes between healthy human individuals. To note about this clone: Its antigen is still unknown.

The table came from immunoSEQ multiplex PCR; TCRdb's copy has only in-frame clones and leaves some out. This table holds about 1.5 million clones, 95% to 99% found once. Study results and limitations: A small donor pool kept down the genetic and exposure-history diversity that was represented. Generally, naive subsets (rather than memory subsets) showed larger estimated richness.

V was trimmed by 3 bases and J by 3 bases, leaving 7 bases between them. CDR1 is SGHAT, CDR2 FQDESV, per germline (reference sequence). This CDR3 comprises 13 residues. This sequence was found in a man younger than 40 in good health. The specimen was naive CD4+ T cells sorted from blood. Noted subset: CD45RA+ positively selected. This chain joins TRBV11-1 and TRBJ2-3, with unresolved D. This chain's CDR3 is CASSFPRTDTQYF. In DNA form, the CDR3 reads TGTGCCAGCAGCTTCCCCCGGACAGATACGCAGTATTTT.